These 17 T cell receptor beta chains were all obtained from the same sample, sequenced in a study of identical twins. One entry per CDR3 protein, called by TCRdb with MiXCR from the 5' RACE reads. Counted here are 690,000 or so distinct CDR3 sequences, 8.6% occurring once; the ten biggest clones make up 0.75% to 1%. These data were also filed under a second study, of yellow fever vaccine responses in identical twins.

Source material: PBMCs. The receptors were gathered from a woman in her late teens or twenties in good health.

This rearrangement joins TRBV7-3 to TRBJ1-2; 7 bases are a match to TRBD1. The CDR3 is made up of 15 amino acids. From germline, CDR1 is SGHTA and CDR2 FQGTGA. V was clipped by 5 bases and J by 4 bases; unmatched bases: 10. The CDR3 DNA reads TGTGCCAGCAGCCAGCGACAGGGATGGATCTATGGCTACACCTTC. Its protein is CASSQRQGWIYGYTF.

The chain recombines TRBV25-1 with TRBJ2-3, with a tentative D call TRBD1 (8 bases). Germline V CDR1 and CDR2: MGHDK, SYGVNS. The CDR3 contains 18 residues. The V end was cut by 5 bases, the J end by 1 base, with 22 bases between. The CDR3 loop reads CASSPGGATTGGTDTQYF. The CDR3, as DNA: TGTGCCAGCAGTCCAGGGGGGGCAACGACAGGGGGCACAGATACGCAGTATTTT.

This clonotype was seen ten or more times. The chain couples TRBV12-3 or TRBV12-4 to TRBJ2-7; tentative D call: TRBD1 (6 bases). V lost 6 bases, J lost 4 bases, and 13 bases lay in between. There are 13 residues in the CDR3. The CDR3 reads CASRYRQAYEQYF. In DNA, the CDR3 is TGTGCCAGCAGGTACCGACAGGCATACGAGCAGTACTTC.

There are many counts of this clonotype. The rearrangement joins TRBV20-1 to TRBJ2-7; D ambiguous. The V gene's germline CDR1 is DFQATT and CDR2 SNEGSKA (reference sequence). The CDR3 contains 11 residues. CDR3: CRPSTWDEQYF. In DNA form, the CDR3 reads TGCAGGCCTAGTACTTGGGATGAGCAGTACTTC.

This clonotype showed up just a few times. The chain couples TRBV29-1 to TRBJ2-7, with D perhaps assigned TRBD1 or TRBD2 (6 bases each). Germline CDR1 is SQVTM and CDR2 is ANQGSEA. V was pared by 4 bases and J by 7 bases, with 14 bases between. There are 12 residues in the CDR3. CDR3 region: CSVGPGAGEQYF. In nucleotides, the CDR3 is TGCAGCGTTGGGCCGGGGGCGGGTGAGCAGTACTTC.

This clonotype was detected ten times or more. This rearrangement joins TRBV28 to TRBJ2-1, with D perhaps matching TRBD2 (6 bases). The CDR3 contains 15 residues. In germline, CDR1 is MDHEN, CDR2 SYDVKM. Trimming took 3 bases from V and 3 from J, leaving 12 bases between them. CDR3 in DNA: TGTGCCAGCAGTTTGTGGGGGGAAATCTACAATGAGCAGTTCTTC. This sequence encodes CASSLWGEIYNEQFF.

As concerns this clonotype: A much larger clone differs by one base, so this may be a read error. The chain links TRBV6-2 or TRBV6-3 to TRBJ2-7; 7 bases match TRBD2. This CDR3 spans 14 amino acids. The germline CDR1 and CDR2 sequences are MNHEY and SVGEGT. Written as DNA, the CDR3 is TGTGCCAGCAGTTACGCGGGGGAATCCTACGAGCAGAACTTC. It translates to CASSYAGESYEQNF.

This chain connects TRBV5-1 to TRBJ2-7; perhaps TRBD2 as D (6 bases). Trimming took 4 bases from V and 4 from J, leaving 18 bases between them. Germline CDR1 and CDR2: SGHRS and YFSETQ. The CDR3 contains 15 residues. The CDR3 DNA reads TGCGCCAGCAGCCCGCGGGACGGTAGGCAGTACGAGCAGTACTTC. Its protein product is CASSPRDGRQYEQYF.

There are many counts of this clonotype. The V gene is TRBV4-2, the J gene TRBJ1-1; no reliable D call. The germline CDR1 and CDR2 sequences are LGHNA and YNFKEQ. The length of the CDR3 is 16 residues. Between the trimmed V and J ends, which lost 0 bases and 0 bases, there was a span of 11 bases. Here the CDR3 DNA reads TGTGCCAGCAGCCAAGAAAGTGAGCAGCTGAACACTGAAGCTTTCTTT. Translated, it gives CASSQESEQLNTEAFF.

This clonotype was detected ten times or more. The chain employs TRBV25-1 and TRBJ2-3, with 12 bases that match TRBD2. With V trimmed by 6 bases and J by 3 bases, 4 bases remained unmatched. The CDR3 is 15 residues long. CDR1 and CDR2 from the germline V gene are MGHDK and SYGVNS. This CDR3 reads CASSSTSGSTDTQYF. The CDR3 DNA reads as TGTGCCAGCAGCTCGACTAGCGGGAGTACAGATACGCAGTATTTT.

V usage is TRBV6-1 and J usage is TRBJ2-7; TRBD1 matches at 7 bases. CDR1 is MNHNS and CDR2 is SASEGT in the germline V gene. The CDR3 extends over 14 amino acids. V gave up 8 bases and J gave up 2 bases; unmatched junction bases: 9. The CDR3 DNA reads as TGTGCCAGCGATTCGACAGGGTTTCCCTACGAGCAGTACTTC. As protein: CASDSTGFPYEQYF.

This clonotype was seen a handful of times. V gene TRBV7-9 combines with J gene TRBJ2-5, with TRBD2 matching over 10 bases. The CDR3 has 15 amino acids. Germline CDR1 is SEHNR and CDR2 is FQNEAQ (reference sequence). The V segment lost 5 bases and the J segment 1 base; nucleotides outside the gene matches: 4. CDR3 loop: CASSPVAGGQETQYF. The CDR3 nucleotides are TGTGCCAGCAGCCCCGTAGCGGGGGGCCAAGAGACCCAGTACTTC.

The sample holds many counts of this clonotype. The chain combines TRBV9 with TRBJ2-7, with TRBD2 matching over 11 bases. With 1 base clipped from V and 5 bases from J, the junction kept 8 bases outside the gene matches. Per germline, CDR1 SGDLS and CDR2 YYNGEE. This CDR3 is 16 amino acids long. CDR3 residues: CASSVRILAGAHEQYF. DNA for the CDR3: TGTGCCAGCAGCGTAAGGATACTAGCGGGAGCCCACGAGCAGTACTTC.

This clonotype has ten or more counts. This rearrangement joins TRBV4-1 to TRBJ2-3; no clear D gene. Germline V lookup: CDR1 MGHRA, CDR2 YSYEKL. Deletions cut 3 bases from V and 0 bases from J, with 10 bases between. This CDR3 is 15 amino acids long. CDR3 residues: CASSQEDPSTDTQYF. The DNA for the CDR3 is TGCGCCAGCAGCCAGGAAGACCCAAGCACAGATACGCAGTATTTT.

V is TRBV4-3 and J is TRBJ2-1, with 9 bases that match TRBD2. Losses at the gene ends were 0 bases for V and 8 bases for J; bases not matched to a gene: 8. From germline, CDR1 is LGHNA and CDR2 YSLEER. The CDR3 totals 16 residues. This CDR3 is CASSQEGREGRYEQFF. The CDR3 DNA sequence: TGCGCCAGCAGCCAAGAGGGGCGGGAGGGCCGTTATGAGCAGTTCTTC.

J is TRBJ2-1 and V is TRBV7-2; maybe TRBD2 (6 bases). The CDR3 runs to 15 residues. Trimming removed 5 bases from V and 7 bases from J, with 18 bases in between. Per germline, CDR1 SGHTA and CDR2 FQGNSA. This chain's CDR3 is CASSRVPLARNEQFF. As DNA, the CDR3 is TGTGCCAGCAGCAGAGTACCGCTAGCGAGGAATGAGCAGTTCTTC. Full variable domain (remainder filled in from reference TRBV7-2 and TRBJ2-1): GAGVSQSPSNKVTEKGKDVELRCDPISGHTALYWYRQSLGQGLEFLIYFQGNSAPDKSGLPSDRFSAERTGGSVSTLTIQRTQQEDSAVYLCASSRVPLARNEQFFGPGTRLTVL.

This clonotype was seen at least ten times. The chain uses TRBV20-1 and TRBJ2-7, with a tentative D call TRBD2 (6 bases). CDR1 is DFQATT, CDR2 SNEGSKA, per germline (reference sequence). This CDR3 spans 13 amino acids. V shed 3 bases and J shed 0 bases, with 9 bases lying between them. As DNA, the CDR3 is TGCAGTGCTAGCGGGAGTTTCTCCTACGAGCAGTACTTC. Amino acids: CSASGSFSYEQYF.